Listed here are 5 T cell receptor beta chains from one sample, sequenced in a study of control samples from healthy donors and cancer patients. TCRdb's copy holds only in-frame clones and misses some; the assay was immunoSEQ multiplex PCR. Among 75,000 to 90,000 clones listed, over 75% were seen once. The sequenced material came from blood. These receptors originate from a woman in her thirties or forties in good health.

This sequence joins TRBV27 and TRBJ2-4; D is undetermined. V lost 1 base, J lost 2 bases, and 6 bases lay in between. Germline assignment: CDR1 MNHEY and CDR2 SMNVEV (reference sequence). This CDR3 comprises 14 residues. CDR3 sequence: CASSLWGTKNIQYF. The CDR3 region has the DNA TGTGCCAGCAGTTTATGGGGTACCAAAAACATTCAGTACTTC.

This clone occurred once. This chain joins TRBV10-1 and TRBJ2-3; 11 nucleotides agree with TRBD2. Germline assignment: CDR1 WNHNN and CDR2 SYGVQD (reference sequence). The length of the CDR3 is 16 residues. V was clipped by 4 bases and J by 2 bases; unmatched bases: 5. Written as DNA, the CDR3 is TGCGCCAGCAGTGTTGGGACTAGCGGCACCACAGATACGCAGTATTTT. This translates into CASSVGTSGTTDTQYF.

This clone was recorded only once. The CDR3 nucleotides read TGTGCCAGCAGCTTATATGGAGGGAGAGGGTACCAAGAGACCCAGTACTTC. The encoded protein is CASSLYGGRGYQETQYF. The chain uses TRBV7-2 and TRBJ2-5, with D perhaps TRBD2 (6 bases). The CDR3 covers 17 residues. Germline loops: CDR1 SGHTA, CDR2 FQGNSA. Deletions cut 2 bases from V and 0 bases from J, with 16 bases between.

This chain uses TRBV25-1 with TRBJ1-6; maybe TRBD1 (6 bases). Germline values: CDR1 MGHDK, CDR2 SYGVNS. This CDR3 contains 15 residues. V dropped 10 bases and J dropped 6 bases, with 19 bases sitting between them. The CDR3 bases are TGTGCCACCTTCCGAGAGGCAGGGGTTAATTCACCCCTCCACTTT. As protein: CATFREAGVNSPLHF.

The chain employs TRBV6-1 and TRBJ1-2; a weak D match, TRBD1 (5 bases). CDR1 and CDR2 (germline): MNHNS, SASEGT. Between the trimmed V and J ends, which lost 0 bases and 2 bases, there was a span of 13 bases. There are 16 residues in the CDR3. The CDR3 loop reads CASSEAHDRGNYGYTF. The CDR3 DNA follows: TGTGCCAGCAGTGAAGCGCATGACAGAGGGAACTATGGCTACACCTTC.